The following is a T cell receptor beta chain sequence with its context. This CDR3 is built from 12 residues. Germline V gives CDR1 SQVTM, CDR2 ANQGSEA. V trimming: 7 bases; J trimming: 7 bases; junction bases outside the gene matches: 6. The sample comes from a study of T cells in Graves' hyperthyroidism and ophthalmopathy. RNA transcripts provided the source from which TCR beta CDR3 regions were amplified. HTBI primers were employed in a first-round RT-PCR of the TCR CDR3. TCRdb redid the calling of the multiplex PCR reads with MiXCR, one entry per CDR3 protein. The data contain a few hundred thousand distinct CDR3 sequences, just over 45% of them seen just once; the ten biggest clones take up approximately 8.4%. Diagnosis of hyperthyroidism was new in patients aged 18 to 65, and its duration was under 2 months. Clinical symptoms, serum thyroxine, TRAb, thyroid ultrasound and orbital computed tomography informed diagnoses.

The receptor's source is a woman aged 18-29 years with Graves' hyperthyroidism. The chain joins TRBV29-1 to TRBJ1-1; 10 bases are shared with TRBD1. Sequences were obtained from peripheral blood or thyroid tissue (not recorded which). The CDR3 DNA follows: TGCAGCGCTTGGGACAGGGGCGGTGAAGCTTTCTTT. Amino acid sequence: CSAWDRGGEAFF.